This is a list of T cell receptor beta chains from one sample in a study. TCRdb itself ran the reads through MiXCR, one entry per CDR3 protein. The sample yields 12,000 to 15,000 distinct CDR3 sequences, roughly a third seen once. Sequencing was performed on blood. The receptors derive from a human donor. Both conserved end residues are part of each CDR3. A D gene is named only where the DNA matches it firmly. Where a row states a size, it is once, few, many or the class of an expanded clone; other rows omit it.

v_call	d_call	j_call	clone_size	cdr3_aa	cdr3_nt
TRBV6-2/TRBV6-3	-	TRBJ2-1	many	CASSYRVNEQFF	TGTGCCAGCAGTTACAGGGTCAATGAGCAGTTCTTC
TRBV5-5	-	TRBJ1-1	many	CASRRDTPNTEAFF	TGTGCCAGCAGGCGGGACACCCCGAACACTGAAGCTTTCTTT
TRBV23-1	-	TRBJ2-1	-	CASSSISGRHGGRYNEQFF	TGCGCCAGCAGTTCGATAAGCGGCCGCCATGGAGGGAGGTACAATGAGCAGTTCTTC
TRBV7-3	-	TRBJ2-3	medium-sized	CASSPDSGGTDTQYF	TGTGCCAGCAGCCCAGACTCGGGTGGCACAGATACGCAGTATTTT
TRBV18	TRBD1	TRBJ2-7	-	CASSATQGSGYEQYF	TGTGCCAGCTCAGCCACACAGGGGAGCGGCTACGAGCAGTACTTC
TRBV4-3	TRBD2	TRBJ2-3	-	CASSLLAGGYSTDTQYF	TGCGCCAGCAGCCTTCTAGCGGGAGGCTACAGCACAGATACGCAGTATTTT
TRBV29-1	TRBD2	TRBJ2-3	medium-sized	CSVHTGTSDADTQYF	TGCAGCGTTCACACCGGGACTAGCGATGCAGATACGCAGTATTTT
TRBV4-3	TRBD1	TRBJ2-6	many	CASSQESGTGRFVGRANVLTF	TGCGCCAGCAGCCAAGAATCCGGGACAGGGCGCTTCGTTGGTAGGGCCAACGTCCTGACTTTC
TRBV4-2	TRBD1	TRBJ2-7	many	CASSLAGTGSYEQYF	TGTGCCAGTAGCCTAGCCGGGACAGGGTCCTACGAGCAGTACTTC
TRBV4-2	-	TRBJ2-1	many	CASSQDPRGSSYNEQFF	TGTGCCAGCAGCCAAGATCCTCGGGGGAGCTCCTACAATGAGCAGTTCTTC
TRBV4-3	-	TRBJ2-7	few	CASSQWVDYEQYF	TGCGCCAGCAGCCAATGGGTAGACTACGAGCAGTACTTC
TRBV6-2/TRBV6-3	TRBD1	TRBJ1-1	-	CASGTQGRGTEAFF	TGTGCCAGCGGAACACAGGGGCGAGGGACTGAAGCTTTCTTT
TRBV6-2/TRBV6-3	TRBD2	TRBJ2-1	medium-sized	CASSNPGLGINEQFF	TGTGCCAGCAGTAACCCGGGACTAGGTATCAATGAGCAGTTCTTC
TRBV4-3	-	TRBJ2-1	many	CASSQDLFGAEQFF	TGCGCCAGCAGCCAAGATCTTTTTGGCGCTGAGCAGTTCTTC
TRBV4-3	-	TRBJ1-5	-	CASSQEAETAQHF	TGCGCCAGCAGCCAAGAGGCTGAGACAGCCCAGCATTTT
TRBV20-1	-	TRBJ2-3	-	CSQERELTQYF	TGCAGCCAAGAAAGGGAACTTACGCAGTATTTT
TRBV30	TRBD1	TRBJ2-3	medium-sized	CAWSVGTGGTDTQYF	TGTGCCTGGAGTGTAGGTACAGGGGGCACAGATACGCAGTATTTT
TRBV29-1	TRBD1	TRBJ2-5	many	CSSGQGGETQYF	TGCAGCTCGGGACAGGGGGGTGAGACCCAGTACTTC
TRBV20-1	-	TRBJ2-2	-	CSARDVGQYELFF	TGCAGTGCTAGAGATGTGGGGCAATACGAGCTGTTTTTT
TRBV4-3	TRBD2	TRBJ2-1	many	CASSQDLTSGRTNEQFF	TGCGCCAGCAGCCAAGATCTTACTAGCGGGAGGACCAATGAGCAGTTCTTC
TRBV29-1	-	TRBJ2-5	medium-sized	CSVEVEETQYF	TGCAGCGTTGAGGTAGAAGAGACCCAGTACTTC
TRBV21-1	-	TRBJ2-7	once	CASSSSISGRHGGRHEQYF	TGTGCCAGCAGCAGTTCGATAAGCGGCCGCCATGGAGGGAGGCACGAGCAGTACTTC
TRBV4-3	-	TRBJ2-2	many	CASSPRTALNTGELFF	TGCGCCAGCAGCCCCCGGACGGCTCTGAACACCGGGGAGCTGTTTTTT
TRBV29-1	TRBD1	TRBJ1-1	-	CSVAKGAGGLNSEAFF	TGCAGCGTAGCTAAAGGGGCAGGGGGCCTGAATAGTGAAGCTTTCTTT
TRBV7-3	-	TRBJ2-1	-	CASSRQRENEQFF	TGTGCCAGCAGCCGACAGCGAGAGAATGAGCAGTTCTTC
TRBV6-2/TRBV6-3	TRBD1	TRBJ1-5	many	CASSYSKDRGNPFNNQPQHF	TGTGCCAGCAGTTACTCGAAAGACAGGGGGAATCCATTCAACAATCAGCCCCAGCATTTT
TRBV4-3	TRBD2	TRBJ2-3	few	CASSQSPGGGAVGDTQYF	TGCGCCAGCAGCCAAAGTCCCGGGGGGGGGGCAGTTGGAGATACGCAGTATTTT
TRBV29-1	-	TRBJ2-1	-	CSHEGWGNNEQFF	TGCAGCCATGAGGGCTGGGGGAACAATGAGCAGTTCTTC
TRBV10-1	-	TRBJ1-3	many	CASSESGRVNTIYF	TGCGCCAGCAGTGAGTCAGGCAGGGTAAACACCATATATTTT
TRBV4-3	-	TRBJ1-3	few	CASSQDTGYTIYF	TGCGCCAGCAGCCAAGATACAGGGTACACCATATATTTT
TRBV4-3	-	TRBJ2-1	many	CASSQDGADGNEQFF	TGCGCCAGCAGCCAAGACGGGGCCGACGGCAATGAGCAGTTCTTC
TRBV4-2	-	TRBJ2-1	medium-sized	CASSQDRPNEQFF	TGTGCCAGCAGCCAAGATCGGCCCAATGAGCAGTTCTTC
TRBV4-3	-	TRBJ2-7	many	CASSPGGLTGRFDEQYF	TGCGCCAGCAGCCCTGGAGGTTTAACTGGGAGGTTCGACGAGCAGTACTTC
TRBV29-1	-	TRBJ1-3	many	CSVGAGNVAGNTIYF	TGCAGCGTGGGGGCAGGGAATGTGGCTGGAAACACCATATATTTT
TRBV5-1	-	TRBJ2-2	-	CASSLAGGRGGELFF	TGCGCCAGCAGCTTGGCCGGCGGCAGGGGCGGTGAGCTGTTTTTT
TRBV29-1	-	TRBJ1-1	medium-sized	CSVLRDATEAFF	TGCAGCGTTCTCCGGGACGCAACTGAAGCTTTCTTT
TRBV30	TRBD2	TRBJ2-7	-	CAWVGLAGHPGEQYF	TGTGCCTGGGTGGGGCTAGCGGGACATCCGGGCGAGCAGTACTTC
TRBV4-2	-	TRBJ2-3	-	CASSSSISGRHGGSTDTQYF	TGTGCCAGCAGCAGTTCGATAAGCGGCCGCCATGGAGGGTCCACAGATACGCAGTATTTT
TRBV30	-	TRBJ1-1	few	CAMEGGMNTEAFF	TGTGCCATGGAGGGAGGGATGAACACTGAAGCTTTCTTT
TRBV4-3	-	TRBJ1-1	-	CASSHRGGAQAFF	TGCGCCAGCAGCCACCGCGGGGGGGCTCAAGCTTTCTTT
TRBV4-3	-	TRBJ2-7	-	CASSQDMRTLSSGEQYF	TGCGCCAGCAGCCAAGATATGAGGACACTGTCGTCGGGGGAGCAGTACTTC
TRBV20-1	-	TRBJ2-3	many	CSAPRDPGADTQYF	TGCAGTGCTCCCCGGGACCCGGGAGCAGATACGCAGTATTTT
TRBV18	-	TRBJ2-1	few	CASSPPSSYNEQFF	TGTGCCAGCTCACCACCAAGTTCCTACAATGAGCAGTTCTTC
TRBV28	-	TRBJ2-2	few	CASSSISGAGSCFF	-